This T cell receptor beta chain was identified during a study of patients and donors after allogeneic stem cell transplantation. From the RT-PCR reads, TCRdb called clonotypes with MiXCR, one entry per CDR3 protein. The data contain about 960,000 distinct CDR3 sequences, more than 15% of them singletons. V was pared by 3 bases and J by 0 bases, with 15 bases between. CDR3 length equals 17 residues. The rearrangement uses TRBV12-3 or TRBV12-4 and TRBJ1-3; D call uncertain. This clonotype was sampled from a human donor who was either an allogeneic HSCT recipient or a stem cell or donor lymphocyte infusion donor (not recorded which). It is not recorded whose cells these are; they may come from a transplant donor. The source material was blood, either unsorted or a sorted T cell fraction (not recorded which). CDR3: CASSFEVSLSSGNTIYF. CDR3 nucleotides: TGTGCCAGCAGTTTCGAAGTCAGCCTGAGCTCTGGAAACACCATATATTTT.